Presented here are 16 T cell receptor beta chains from one specimen sequenced in a study of T cells after yellow fever vaccination. Each CDR3 protein gets one entry after TCRdb re-called the 5' RACE reads with MiXCR. The table includes 150,000 to 200,000 distinct CDR3 sequences, 8% to 13% detected once. This sample comprised CD8+ T cells sorted from PBMCs, obtained 15 days after the yellow fever booster vaccination. All receptors derive from a young man who received the YFV17D yellow fever vaccine.

The CDR3 reads CASSPPRSVLVIRSGANVLTF. The CDR3 DNA sequence: TGTGCCAGCAGTCCCCCGCGATCAGTGCTCGTGATCCGCTCTGGGGCCAACGTCCTGACTTTC. The rearrangement joins TRBV7-9 to TRBJ2-6; D is uncertain. Germline V CDR1 and CDR2: SEHNR, FQNEAQ (reference sequence). The V end lost 6 bases, the J end lost 0 bases, and 27 bases lay between the germline ends. This CDR3 is built from 21 residues.

This clonotype turned up a few times. This chain joins TRBV27 and TRBJ1-6; D perhaps matches TRBD1 (6 bases). The CDR3 has 17 amino acids. Germline CDR1 is MNHEY and CDR2 is SMNVEV (reference sequence). V shed 2 bases and J shed 0 bases, with 11 bases lying between them. CDR3 bases: TGTGCCAGCAGTTTAGCACAGGGATTCTCCTATAATTCACCCCTCCACTTT. Translation: CASSLAQGFSYNSPLHF.

This clonotype was seen repeatedly, ten times or more. The V and J genes are TRBV4-1 and TRBJ1-5; D possibly corresponds to TRBD1 (5 bases). The CDR3 has 15 amino acids. Trimming removed 0 bases from V and 4 bases from J, with 10 bases in between. Germline V CDR1 and CDR2: MGHRA, YSYEKL. The CDR3 nucleotides are TGCGCCAGCAGCCAAGACGGGACCACGAATCAGCCCCAGCATTTT. Translating it yields CASSQDGTTNQPQHF.

The CDR3 loop is CASSYAGDETQYF. The CDR3, as DNA: TGTGCCAGCAGTTACGCGGGGGACGAGACCCAGTACTTC. The chain couples TRBV6-5 to TRBJ2-5, with 7 positions matching TRBD2. The V gene's germline CDR1 is MNHEY and CDR2 SVGAGI. The CDR3 covers 13 residues. V lost 2 bases to trimming and J lost 5 bases; unmatched junction nucleotides: 2.

This clonotype was observed a handful of times. The rearrangement joins TRBV6-2 or TRBV6-3 to TRBJ2-1; D not resolved. This CDR3 has 13 amino acids. The V gene lost 0 bases and the J gene lost 5 bases, with 5 bases spanning the gap. Germline V gene data show CDR1 as MNHEY and CDR2 as SVGEGT. The CDR3 loop reads CASSYSLNNEQFF. The CDR3 coding sequence is TGTGCCAGCAGTTACTCTCTGAACAATGAGCAGTTCTTC.

This chain connects TRBV20-1 to TRBJ1-2; TRBD1 agrees at 7 bases. The V gene's germline CDR1 is DFQATT and CDR2 SNEGSKA (reference sequence). This CDR3 contains 17 residues. V was pared by 3 bases and J by 8 bases, with 21 bases of the junction left unmatched. CDR3 in amino acids: CSARELRGDRAVDGYTF. CDR3 nucleotides: TGCAGTGCTAGGGAACTCAGGGGAGACAGGGCGGTGGACGGCTACACCTTC.

The chain recombines TRBV6-6 with TRBJ1-1, with unresolved D. The CDR3 extends over 11 amino acids. Germline V CDR1 and CDR2: MNHNY, SVGAGI (reference sequence). V dropped 7 bases and J dropped 7 bases, with 10 bases sitting between them. This CDR3 is CASTNLIEAFF. In DNA, the CDR3 is TGTGCCAGCACCAATCTTATTGAAGCTTTCTTT.

This chain links TRBV27 with TRBJ2-7; D is possibly TRBD1 (6 bases). This CDR3 has 13 residues. V was trimmed by 6 bases and J by 3 bases, leaving 12 bases between them. Germline V gene sequence: CDR1 MNHEY, CDR2 SMNVEV (reference sequence). As DNA, the CDR3 is TGTGCCAGCAGACGAACAGGGTTCTACGAGCAGTACTTC. This sequence encodes CASRRTGFYEQYF.

The chain links TRBV7-8 to TRBJ1-1, with a tentative D call TRBD1 (5 bases). The V end lost 2 bases, the J end lost 5 bases, and 18 bases lay between the germline ends. This CDR3 has 16 residues. CDR1 SGHVS and CDR2 FQNEAQ come from the germline V gene. The CDR3 is CASSLPGVRGGTEAFF. In DNA, the CDR3 is TGTGCCAGCAGCTTACCGGGGGTTAGGGGTGGGACTGAAGCTTTCTTT.

This clonotype was seen many times. The chain links TRBV27 to TRBJ2-7; a possible D gene is TRBD2 (5 bases). The CDR3 consists of 13 residues. V lost 5 bases and J 0 bases, leaving 8 bases between the germline ends. CDR1 MNHEY and CDR2 SMNVEV come from the germline V gene (reference sequence). The CDR3, as DNA: TGTGCCAGCAGTCCGGGGAGCTCCTACGAGCAGTACGTC. Translating gives CASSPGSSYEQYV.

This clonotype was counted only a few times. This sequence joins TRBV20-1 and TRBJ2-3; D is possibly TRBD2 (7 bases). V was trimmed by 0 bases and J by 6 bases, leaving 22 bases between them. This CDR3 contains 17 residues. Germline assignment: CDR1 DFQATT and CDR2 SNEGSKA (reference sequence). DNA of the CDR3: TGCAGTGCTAGAGATGGGACGGGGGGCCCACGGGGGGATACGCAGTATTTT. The encoded protein is CSARDGTGGPRGDTQYF.

V is TRBV4-1 and J is TRBJ1-5; D gene uncertain. The V gene lost 6 bases and the J gene lost 0 bases, with 12 bases spanning the gap. There are 15 residues in the CDR3. The germline CDR1 and CDR2 sequences are MGHRA and YSYEKL. The CDR3 DNA sequence: TGCGCCAGCAGTCAACTCTACAATAGCAATCAGCCCCAGCATTTT. Translating it yields CASSQLYNSNQPQHF.

This chain joins TRBV29-1 and TRBJ1-5, with a tentative D call TRBD1 (6 bases). With 7 bases removed from V and 1 base from J, the gap between germline ends came to 8 bases. Looked up from germline, CDR1 is SQVTM and CDR2 is ANQGSEA. CDR3 size: 12 residues. The CDR3 sequence: CSAGGSNQPQHF. For the CDR3, the DNA is TGCAGCGCCGGGGGCAGCAATCAGCCCCAGCATTTT.

The chain has TRBV15 and TRBJ2-3, with a possible D match to TRBD2 (6 bases). This CDR3 contains 15 residues. Germline CDR1 reads LNHNV; CDR2 reads YYDKDF (reference sequence). Trimming cost V 3 bases and J 2 bases, with 12 bases left between them. CDR3 loop: CATSSPWTITDTQYF. Written as DNA, the CDR3 is TGTGCCACCAGCAGCCCCTGGACTATCACAGATACGCAGTATTTT.

This clonotype was seen more than once but under ten times. The rearrangement links TRBV4-2 to TRBJ2-3; TRBD2 is a possible D gene (5 bases). This CDR3 is built from 14 residues. Germline V gene lookup returns CDR1 LGHNA and CDR2 YNFKEQ. V was trimmed by 4 bases and J by 0 bases, leaving 8 bases between them. The CDR3 loop is CASSRRTSTDTQYF. Written as DNA, the CDR3 is TGTGCCAGCAGCCGCCGGACTAGCACAGATACGCAGTATTTT.

This clonotype appeared a few times. The chain has TRBV6-2 or TRBV6-3 and TRBJ1-5; 7 nucleotides line up with TRBD1. The length of the CDR3 is 14 residues. The V gene end was trimmed by 6 bases and the J gene end by 6 bases; junction bases not matched to a gene: 8. The germline V gene encodes CDR1 MNHEY and CDR2 SVGEGT. The CDR3 is CASRTDRVGQPQHF. DNA for the CDR3: TGTGCCAGCAGAACCGACAGGGTGGGTCAGCCCCAGCATTTT.